This T cell receptor (beta chain) emerged from a study of T cell changes during pregnancy in multiple sclerosis (dated by TCRdb to the late 2010s). In the study overall: The study examined how the T cell repertoire changed over the course of pregnancy in women with multiple sclerosis.

Comments on this clone: Its antigen is still unknown. No much larger clone is present one base from it, and per-base qualities are unavailable.

Receptor libraries were prepared by the immunoSEQ multiplex PCR assay. Drawn from immuneACCESS, this table holds only the in-frame rearrangements with V and J called that TCRdb kept. Clones are partly lost; checked studies trace under half to an unresolved V gene and leave the rest unexplained. This sample lists 47,000 or so clones; about 90% were detected once. The ten largest clones capture 4.5% to 5.5% of the sample. In the germline V gene, CDR1 corresponds to SGHAT and CDR2 to FQNNGV. V is cut by 1 base and J by 4 bases, and the space between the germline ends is 10 bases. The CDR3 starts with the cysteine, ends with the phenylalanine, and has 15 residues. Only the CDR3 portion is preserved as DNA: 45 bases, with reading frame beginning at the first base.

The receptor was derived from a female donor in good health, enrolled as a control in a pregnancy study. The sequencing here drew on peripheral blood, taken after pregnancy. This receptor chain uses TRBV11-2 and TRBJ2-2; a confident D gene designation cannot be given. CDR3 reads: CASSLAAPATGELFF. The DNA sequence is as follows: TGTGCCAGCAGCTTAGCAGCGCCAGCCACCGGGGAGCTGTTTTTT.